The 8 T cell receptor beta chains below were found in one sample sequenced in a study of T cells in Graves' hyperthyroidism and ophthalmopathy. RNA transcripts were the template for amplifying TCR beta CDR3 regions. TCR CDR3 regions were first amplified by RT-PCR with HTBI primers. TCRdb fed the multiplex PCR reads into MiXCR, producing one record per CDR3 protein. The table records roughly 520,000 distinct CDR3 sequences, less than 25% of them present only once. The specimen sequenced was blood. The receptors stem from a young woman with Graves' ophthalmopathy.

In this sample, this clonotype turned up a few times. V gene TRBV20-1 combines with J gene TRBJ2-7, with TRBD2 matching over 12 bases. The J segment lost 0 bases and the V segment lost 1 base, leaving 10 bases of the junction unmatched. The CDR3 has 18 amino acids. CDR1 is DFQATT and CDR2 is SNEGSKA in the germline V gene (reference sequence). The CDR3 loop is CSARGLAGGPGSSYEQYF. CDR3 in DNA: TGCAGTGCTAGAGGGCTAGCGGGGGGGCCGGGTAGCTCCTACGAGCAGTACTTC.

Only a few counts were recorded for this clonotype. V usage is TRBV4-1 and J usage is TRBJ2-2; D remains unclear. V gave up 1 base and J gave up 3 bases, with 6 bases separating them. The CDR3 is 14 residues long. Germline CDR1 MGHRA, CDR2 YSYEKL. The CDR3 here is CASSQGGYTGELFF. The CDR3 nucleotides are TGCGCCAGCAGCCAAGGGGGATACACCGGGGAGCTGTTTTTT.

At least ten counts were recorded for this clonotype. The V and J genes are TRBV6-5 and TRBJ1-2; TRBD1 matches 7 bases. The CDR3 covers 14 residues. Germline CDR1 is MNHEY and CDR2 is SVGAGI. V was clipped by 8 bases and J by 4 bases; unmatched bases: 10. The CDR3 here is CASESTGYGYGYTF. The CDR3 nucleotides read TGTGCCAGCGAATCGACAGGGTACGGCTATGGCTACACCTTC.

This clonotype has a count of ten or more. The rearrangement uses TRBV19 and TRBJ2-7; D gene ambiguous. The CDR3 length is 15 residues. Per the germline V gene, CDR1 is LNHDA and CDR2 is SQIVND (reference sequence). Trimming removed 7 bases from V and 1 base from J, with 17 bases in between. The DNA for the CDR3 is TGTGCCAGTAAACGGGCCTCGGACGAGTCCTACGAGCAGTACTTC. It specifies CASKRASDESYEQYF.

This rearrangement joins TRBV2 to TRBJ2-5; 11 bases align to TRBD2. Germline lookup yields CDR1 SNHLY and CDR2 FYNNEI. This CDR3 region has 14 residues. The CDR3 coding sequence is TGTGCTTCCCTCTTAGCGGGGGGGCGGGAGACCCAGTACTTC. It codes for CASLLAGGRETQYF.

The V call is TRBV5-1, the J call TRBJ2-2; 12 positions match TRBD2. Germline CDR1 reads SGHRS; CDR2 reads YFSETQ. The CDR3 consists of 18 residues. After removal of 0 bases from V and 3 bases from J, the junction contained 6 bases not matched to a gene. CDR3 nucleotides: TGCGCCAGCAGCTTGGGACTAGCGGGAGATGCGTACACCGGGGAGCTGTTTTTT. Residues: CASSLGLAGDAYTGELFF.

The chain links TRBV6-5 to TRBJ1-1; TRBD1 matches 8 bases. The germline CDR1 and CDR2 sequences are MNHEY and SVGAGI. The CDR3 length is 17 residues. With 0 bases clipped from V and 1 base from J, the junction kept 7 bases outside the gene matches. The CDR3 DNA sequence: TGTGCCAGCAGTTACTCGTCTAGGACAGGGCAGAACACTGAAGCTTTCTTT. Protein product: CASSYSSRTGQNTEAFF.

This clonotype was recorded at least ten times. The chain joins TRBV6-1 to TRBJ2-7; D possibly corresponds to TRBD2 (6 bases). V was trimmed by 6 bases and J by 0 bases, leaving 15 bases between them. Germline V gene data show CDR1 as MNHNS and CDR2 as SASEGT. The CDR3 runs to 15 residues. The CDR3 here is CASSLGRDDSYEQYF. Written as DNA, the CDR3 is TGTGCCAGCAGCCTGGGGCGGGACGACTCCTACGAGCAGTACTTC.